This T cell receptor (beta chain) was observed in a study of CD8 T cells in Susac syndrome. The RNA, roughly 0.45 to 1 ug, was put through reverse transcription using random hexamers. TCRdb reanalysed the immunoSEQ multiplex PCR reads using MiXCR and keeps one entry per CDR3 protein. The sample comprises hundreds of thousands of distinct CDR3 sequences, around 89% of which are singletons, and 0.18% rests with the top ten. V shed 6 bases and J 3 bases; nucleotides not matched to a gene: 4. The CDR3 sequence is 13 residues long. The germline V gene encodes CDR1 SQVTM and CDR2 ANQGSEA. V usage is TRBV29-1 and J usage is TRBJ2-1; 8 bases map to TRBD1. The sequence came from a human donor with multiple sclerosis. Sequencing was performed on CD8+ T cells from PBMCs. Here the CDR3 reads CSVPGQDYNEQFF. The CDR3 coding sequence is TGCAGCGTACCGGGACAGGACTACAATGAGCAGTTCTTC.